Here is one TCR beta chain with its context. Its specificity is unknown. This sample was taken from a study of cytomegalovirus exposure and HLA in healthy donors. CDR1 is MNHEY and CDR2 is SMNVEV in the germline V gene (reference sequence). The CDR3 is made up of 13 amino acids. V was trimmed by 4 bases and J by 5 bases, leaving 9 bases between them. Whole-study results and caveats: According to a subsequent analysis, TCR clusters from the first cohort were inclined to appear together in the 120 validation repertoires. Specificity for CMV antigens was confirmed in vitro for a few of the CMV-associated chains.

Profiled with immunoSEQ multiplex PCR; TCRdb holds only in-frame clones, not every one. The data hold 300,000 to 350,000 clones, with nearly 90% observed a single time. The source is a man younger than 45 in good health and CMV-seronegative. The sequencing input was PBMCs. The V call is TRBV27, the J call TRBJ2-1; tentatively, D is TRBD1 (6 bases). CDR3 sequence: CASSSGQNNEQFF. The CDR3 nucleotides are TGTGCCAGCAGTTCCGGACAGAACAATGAGCAGTTCTTC.